The entry that follows covers one T cell receptor (beta chain) sequence. Its specificity is not known. The sample belongs to a study of shared clonotypes between healthy human individuals. The wider study: Donors were a couple of women and a few men aged 18 to 49. Every donor yielded three CD4 naive, three CD4 memory, two CD8 naive and one CD8 memory plate. Overall study findings and caveats: Clonotype sharing across several donors was observed for around 5% of naive CD4 clonotypes. Among the subsets, naive ones generally showed larger estimated richness than memory ones.

Libraries were prepared by immunoSEQ multiplex PCR; TCRdb keeps only in-frame clonotypes and omits some of them. The sample has over 300,000 clones, around nine tenths seen once; the top ten hold 15% to 20%. V was pared by 3 bases and J by 0 bases, with 8 bases of the junction left unmatched. CDR1 and CDR2 from the germline V gene are MNHNS and SASEGT. The length of the CDR3 is 18 residues. This clonotype was obtained from a man younger than 35 in good health. The sequencing sample was made of memory CD8+ T cells sorted from blood. Subset described: CD45RO+ cells pooled with CCR7-negative TemRA cells. The genes are TRBV6-1 and TRBJ2-5; 12 bases are shared with TRBD2. CDR3 coding DNA: TGTGCCAGCAGTGACATTATAGGACTAGCGGGGTACCAAGAGACCCAGTACTTC. Its translation is CASSDIIGLAGYQETQYF.